The clone carrying this T cell receptor beta chain has a handful of counts. The target antigen is unknown. The study ran its PCR with 60 Vbeta and 13 Jbeta primers. Produced via immunoSEQ multiplex PCR; TCRdb's table is partial and in-frame only. The sample lists 150,000 to 200,000 clones, around two thirds seen once, with about 10% in the top ten. These donors, healthy bone marrow donors, were studied. Nominally healthy donors provided the samples, though records likely missed some immune exposures. This entry comes from a study of cytomegalovirus exposure and HLA in healthy donors. Study outcomes and limitations: Earlier analysis yielded a pattern in which most TCR beta V segments were productive about 90% or about 30% of the time. Reportedly, cytomegalovirus status was diagnosed with high sensitivity and specificity.

The germline V gene has CDR1 LNHDA and CDR2 SQIVND (reference sequence). V lost 3 bases and J lost 3; bases outside the gene matches: 12. The CDR3 has 19 residues. This receptor was obtained from a man aged 25-45 years in good health and CMV-seropositive. The sequenced material came from PBMCs. The chain links TRBV19 to TRBJ2-6; the match to TRBD1 covers 9 bases. The CDR3, as DNA: TGTGCCAGTAGTATGACGTCCGGGACAGGGATTCGTGGGGCCAACGTCCTGACTTTC. It is translated as CASSMTSGTGIRGANVLTF. The variable domain in full, completed from reference TRBV19 and TRBJ2-6, reads DGGITQSPKYLFRKEGQNVTLSCEQNLNHDAMYWYRQDPGQGLRLIYYSQIVNDFQKGDIAEGYSVSREKKESFPLTVTSAQKNPTAFYLCASSMTSGTGIRGANVLTFGAGSRLTVL.